Listed below are T cell receptor beta chains from one sample, sequenced in a study of shared T cell receptors in the human thymus. Sequencing was performed with immunoSEQ multiplex PCR; in TCRdb, only in-frame clones are kept and a portion is missing. The sample records about 380,000 clones, more than 85% being singletons. The specimen was thymocytes. The receptor set was obtained from a human donor. Both conserved end residues are part of each CDR3. Fields, in order: D gene, J gene, V gene, clone size, CDR3 DNA, CDR3 protein. D genes are given only for firm matches. Only part of the rows carry a size: once, few, many, or a class if the clone is expanded.

D: -
J: TRBJ2-7
V: TRBV5-4
size: -
DNA: TGTGCCAGCAGCTTGGCCAAGAGGGGGGCTAGCGCCTACGAGCAGTACTTC
CDR3: CASSLAKRGASAYEQYF

D: -
J: TRBJ2-3
V: TRBV28
size: -
DNA: TGTGCCAGCAGTCCGGGGATTCCCCGAGATACGCAGTATTTT
CDR3: CASSPGIPRDTQYF

D: TRBD1
J: TRBJ2-5
V: TRBV7-2
size: once
DNA: TGTGCCAGCAGCTTAGGTGGACAGGGGGTTTTGGAGACCCAGTACTTC
CDR3: CASSLGGQGVLETQYF

D: TRBD1
J: TRBJ1-1
V: TRBV25-1
size: -
DNA: TGTGCCAGCAGTGAACGAATGAAGGGGGACAGGGATTGCACTGAAGCTTTCTTT
CDR3: CASSERMKGDRDCTEAFF

D: -
J: TRBJ1-1
V: TRBV7-8
size: -
DNA: TGTGCCAGCAGCACGGACACTGAAGCTTTCTTT
CDR3: CASSTDTEAFF

D: TRBD1
J: TRBJ1-4
V: TRBV4-1
size: -
DNA: TGCGCCAGCAGCCACGTCGGACAGGGCCATGAAAAACTGTTTTTT
CDR3: CASSHVGQGHEKLFF

D: -
J: TRBJ2-1
V: TRBV5-6
size: once
DNA: TGTGCCAGCAGCTTGTACTGGGAATTCAATGAGCAGTTCTTC
CDR3: CASSLYWEFNEQFF

D: -
J: TRBJ2-7
V: TRBV21-1
size: -
DNA: TGTGCCAGCAGCAAACTCCCAGGGGATTCCGAGCAGTACTTC
CDR3: CASSKLPGDSEQYF

D: TRBD2
J: TRBJ2-7
V: TRBV5-1
size: -
DNA: TGCGCCAGCAGCTTGGGGCAGCGGGAGTTCTACGAGCAGTACTTC
CDR3: CASSLGQREFYEQYF

D: TRBD2
J: TRBJ2-7
V: TRBV5-6
size: -
DNA: TGTGCCAGCAGCTTGGGGGCTAGCGGGAGGTCCTACGAGCAGTACTTC
CDR3: CASSLGASGRSYEQYF

D: TRBD2
J: TRBJ2-1
V: TRBV29-1
size: -
DNA: TGCAGCGTTGAAGATTACGGAAAGCGGGAGAACCCCCATGAGCAGTTCTTC
CDR3: CSVEDYGKRENPHEQFF

D: TRBD1
J: TRBJ1-2
V: TRBV10-3
size: -
DNA: TGTGCCATCGAACCGGGACAGGGGGCTCGCAGGGGCTACACCTTC
CDR3: CAIEPGQGARRGYTF

D: -
J: TRBJ2-1
V: TRBV18
size: -
DNA: TGTGCCAGCTCACCACCGGGGGGAGTCCCTCTCTACAATGAGCAGTTCTTC
CDR3: CASSPPGGVPLYNEQFF

D: TRBD2
J: TRBJ2-7
V: TRBV4-1
size: -
DNA: TGCGCCAGCAGCCTTACCGGGACTAGCGGGAGACACCACGAGCAGTACTTC
CDR3: CASSLTGTSGRHHEQYF

D: TRBD2
J: TRBJ2-1
V: TRBV7-3
size: once
DNA: TGTGCCAGCAGCCCGCCCGGGACTAGCGGGATCTACAATGAGCAGTTCTTC
CDR3: CASSPPGTSGIYNEQFF

D: -
J: TRBJ2-1
V: TRBV27
size: once
DNA: TGTGCCAGCAGTTTATCACCGTCCAGCGGGCTTACCTACAATGAGCAGTTCTTC
CDR3: CASSLSPSSGLTYNEQFF

D: -
J: TRBJ2-3
V: TRBV28
size: -
DNA: TGTGCCAGCATCCAATGGCCCCGGTCTGGCAGGGGCACAGATACGCAGTATTTT
CDR3: CASIQWPRSGRGTDTQYF

D: TRBD1
J: TRBJ2-7
V: TRBV28
size: -
DNA: TGTGCCAGCAGTTTTCACAGGGGGGTCAGTGCCGGCTACGAGCAGTACTTC
CDR3: CASSFHRGVSAGYEQYF

D: -
J: TRBJ1-2
V: TRBV5-4
size: -
DNA: TGTGCCAGCAGCTTGGCTTATCAGGGGCAGGCATATGGCTACACCTTC
CDR3: CASSLAYQGQAYGYTF

D: -
J: TRBJ2-1
V: TRBV18
size: -
DNA: TGTGCCAGCTCACCACCTAGACGCGGGGTTTACAATGAGCAGTTCTTC
CDR3: CASSPPRRGVYNEQFF

D: -
J: TRBJ2-5
V: TRBV6-5
size: -
DNA: TGTGCCAGCAGTTCTAATAGCCACCAAGAGACCCAGTACTTC
CDR3: CASSSNSHQETQYF

D: -
J: TRBJ2-6
V: TRBV30
size: -
DNA: TGTGCCTGGAGTGTAGGGGTGACCCTTAGAGATTCTGGGGCCAACGTCCTGACTTTC
CDR3: CAWSVGVTLRDSGANVLTF

D: -
J: TRBJ2-2
V: TRBV5-4
size: -
DNA: TGTGCCAGCAGCCCAAAGGAGGGGGGCGGGGAGCTGTTTTTT
CDR3: CASSPKEGGGELFF

D: -
J: TRBJ1-5
V: TRBV28
size: -
DNA: TGTGCCAGCAGCATTAACCGAGACAGTCCCCAGCATTTT
CDR3: CASSINRDSPQHF

D: -
J: TRBJ1-4
V: TRBV9
size: -
DNA: TGTGCCAGCAGCGTAGCGGGGGGGCGTGCTAATGAAAAACTGTTTTTT
CDR3: CASSVAGGRANEKLFF

D: TRBD1
J: TRBJ2-3
V: TRBV19
size: -
DNA: TGTGCCAGTACCCCAGGGGGCCTTAGCACAGATACGCAGTATTTT
CDR3: CASTPGGLSTDTQYF

D: -
J: TRBJ1-5
V: TRBV21-1
size: -
DNA: TGTGCCAGCAGCAAAATTAGGTCTGATCAGCCCCAGCATTTT
CDR3: CASSKIRSDQPQHF

D: -
J: TRBJ2-6
V: TRBV19
size: once
DNA: TGTGCCAGTAGTAACGAAGGATCTGGGGCCAACGTCCTGACTTTC
CDR3: CASSNEGSGANVLTF

D: -
J: TRBJ1-2
V: TRBV9
size: -
DNA: TGTGCCAGCAGCGTGGGGGATCGAGGGATGTTGGGCTATGGCTACACCTTC
CDR3: CASSVGDRGMLGYGYTF

D: -
J: TRBJ1-2
V: TRBV10-3
size: -
DNA: TGTGCCATCCCCGGCGGCGCCAGCTATGGCTACACCTTC
CDR3: CAIPGGASYGYTF

D: -
J: TRBJ1-2
V: TRBV2
size: -
DNA: TGTGCCAGCAAATCCCTTCTGGGGGCCAACTATGGCTACACCTTC
CDR3: CASKSLLGANYGYTF

D: -
J: TRBJ1-2
V: TRBV27
size: -
DNA: TGTGCCAGCAGTCCCCCCGACAGTCATCCGTATGGCTACACCTTC
CDR3: CASSPPDSHPYGYTF

D: TRBD1
J: TRBJ1-2
V: TRBV7-9
size: -
DNA: TGTGCCAGCAGCGTACAGGGGGGCTATGGCTACACCTTC
CDR3: CASSVQGGYGYTF

D: -
J: TRBJ1-1
V: TRBV2
size: -
DNA: TGTGCCAGCCTGGAGACGGGACCGCTAATGAACACTGAAGCTTTCTTT
CDR3: CASLETGPLMNTEAFF

D: -
J: TRBJ1-2
V: TRBV9
size: -
DNA: TGTGCCAGCAGCGTTGAGGTGAACTATGGCTACACCTTC
CDR3: CASSVEVNYGYTF

D: -
J: TRBJ2-7
V: TRBV18
size: -
DNA: TGTGCCAGCTCCACACTGCAAGGTCCCTACGAGCAGTACTTC
CDR3: CASSTLQGPYEQYF

D: TRBD2
J: TRBJ2-7
V: TRBV5-1
size: -
DNA: TGCGCCGCTAATTCGGGAGGGTTCCCCGAGCAGTACTTC
CDR3: CAANSGGFPEQYF

D: TRBD2
J: TRBJ2-3
V: TRBV9
size: -
DNA: TGTGCCAGCAGTGAGGGACTAGCGGGGAACACAGATACGCAGTATTTT
CDR3: CASSEGLAGNTDTQYF

D: -
J: TRBJ1-1
V: TRBV6-5
size: -
DNA: TGTGCCAGCAACCACAGGGAGGACACTGAAGCTTTCTTT
CDR3: CASNHREDTEAFF

D: -
J: TRBJ2-1
V: TRBV27
size: -
DNA: TGTGCCAGCAGTGGGGGCGGGAGTCGACAGAGTCCTCAGTTCTTC
CDR3: CASSGGGSRQSPQFF

D: -
J: TRBJ1-5
V: TRBV2
size: -
DNA: TGTGCCAGCAGTGCCTCCGGGGGCGGTAGCAATCAGCCCCAGCATTTT
CDR3: CASSASGGGSNQPQHF

D: TRBD2
J: TRBJ2-1
V: TRBV27
size: -
DNA: TGTGCCAGCAGTTTAGGGGGGGATGAGCAGTTCTTC
CDR3: CASSLGGDEQFF

D: -
J: TRBJ1-5
V: TRBV11-1
size: -
DNA: TGTGCCAGCAGCTACCCCCCGGAAGGCAGGGTGAGGAATCAGCCCCAGCATTTT
CDR3: CASSYPPEGRVRNQPQHF

D: -
J: TRBJ1-4
V: TRBV10-3
size: -
DNA: TGTGCCATCAGTGAAGTATCAGAAAAACTGTTTTTT
CDR3: CAISEVSEKLFF

D: -
J: TRBJ1-2
V: TRBV5-1
size: -
DNA: TGCGCCAGCGGCGGAAAATTTCAGGGGCTGTATGGCTACACCTTC
CDR3: CASGGKFQGLYGYTF

D: -
J: TRBJ2-5
V: TRBV25-1
size: -
DNA: TGTGCCAGCAGTGAAGTCAGGGTGATCCGGGGTGGAGAAGAGACCCAGTACTTC
CDR3: CASSEVRVIRGGEETQYF

D: -
J: TRBJ2-7
V: TRBV28
size: -
DNA: TGTGCCAGCAGTTTCGGAACCTACGAGCAGTACTTC
CDR3: CASSFGTYEQYF

D: -
J: TRBJ1-5
V: TRBV28
size: -
DNA: TGTGCCAGCACAGGGCGCTATCAGCCCCAGCATTTT
CDR3: CASTGRYQPQHF

D: TRBD1
J: TRBJ2-2
V: TRBV28
size: -
DNA: TGTGCCAGCAGATCCGACAGGGGCACCGGGGAGCTGTTTTTT
CDR3: CASRSDRGTGELFF

D: TRBD2
J: TRBJ2-1
V: TRBV5-1
size: -
DNA: TGCGCCAGCAGCTTGCCCGTAGCGGGAACTACGGATAGTGAGCAGTTCTTC
CDR3: CASSLPVAGTTDSEQFF

D: -
J: TRBJ1-3
V: TRBV4-1
size: -
DNA: TGCGCCAGCAGCCAAGAGGGGGGGCGCTTGATGGACTCTGGAAACACCATATATTTT
CDR3: CASSQEGGRLMDSGNTIYF

D: TRBD2
J: TRBJ2-1
V: TRBV27
size: -
DNA: TGTGCCAGCAGTCCGGGACTAGCGGGAGGGTACAATGAGCAGTTCTTC
CDR3: CASSPGLAGGYNEQFF

D: -
J: TRBJ1-2
V: TRBV5-8
size: -
DNA: TGTGCCAGCGGCTTGAAGGTGGGCTGGGACTATGGCTACACCTTC
CDR3: CASGLKVGWDYGYTF

D: -
J: TRBJ1-5
V: TRBV7-9
size: -
DNA: TGTGCCAGCAGCTTAGGAGGGATGGAGGGGGAAGGAAGCAATCAGCCCCAGCATTTT
CDR3: CASSLGGMEGEGSNQPQHF